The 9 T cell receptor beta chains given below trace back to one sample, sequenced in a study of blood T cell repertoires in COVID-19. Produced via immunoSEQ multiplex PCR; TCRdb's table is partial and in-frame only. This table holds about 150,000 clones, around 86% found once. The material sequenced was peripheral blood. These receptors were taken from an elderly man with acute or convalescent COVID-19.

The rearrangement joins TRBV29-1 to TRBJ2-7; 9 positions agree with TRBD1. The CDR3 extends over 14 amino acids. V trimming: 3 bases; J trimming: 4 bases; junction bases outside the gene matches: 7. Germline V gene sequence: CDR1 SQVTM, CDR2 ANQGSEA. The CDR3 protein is CSVEFGTGNYEQYF. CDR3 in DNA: TGCAGCGTTGAGTTCGGGACAGGGAATTACGAGCAGTACTTC.

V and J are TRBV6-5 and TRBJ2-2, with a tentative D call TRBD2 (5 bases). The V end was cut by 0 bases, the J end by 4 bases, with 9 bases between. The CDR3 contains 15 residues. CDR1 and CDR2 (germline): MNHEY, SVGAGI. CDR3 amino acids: CASSYSPGGTGELFF. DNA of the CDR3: TGTGCCAGCAGTTACTCGCCCGGAGGCACCGGGGAGCTGTTTTTT.

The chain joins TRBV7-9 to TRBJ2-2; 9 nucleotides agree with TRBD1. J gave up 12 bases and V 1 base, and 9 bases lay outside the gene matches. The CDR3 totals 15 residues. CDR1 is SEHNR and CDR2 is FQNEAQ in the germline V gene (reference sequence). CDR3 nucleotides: TGTGCCAGCAGCTTAGGAGTATCCACAGGGGGCCAGCTGTTTTTT. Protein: CASSLGVSTGGQLFF. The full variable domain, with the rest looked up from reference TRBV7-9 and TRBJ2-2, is DTGVSQNPRHKITKRGQNVTFRCDPISEHNRLYWYRQTLGQGPEFLTYFQNEAQLEKSRLLSDRFSAERPKGSFSTLEIQRTEQGDSAMYLCASSLGVSTGGQLFFGEGSRLTVL.

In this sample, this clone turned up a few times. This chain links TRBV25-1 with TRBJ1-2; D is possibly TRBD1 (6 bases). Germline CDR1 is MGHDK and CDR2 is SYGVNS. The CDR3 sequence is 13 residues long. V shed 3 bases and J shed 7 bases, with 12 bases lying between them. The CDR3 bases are TGTGCCAGCAGTGACAGGGGCAAGGTTGGCTACACCTTC. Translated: CASSDRGKVGYTF.

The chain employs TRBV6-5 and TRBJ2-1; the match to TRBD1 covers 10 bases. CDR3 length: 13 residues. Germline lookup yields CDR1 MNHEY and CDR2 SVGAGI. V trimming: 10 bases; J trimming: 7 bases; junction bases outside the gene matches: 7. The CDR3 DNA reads TGTGCCACCAGACAGGGGGCTGGGAATGAGCAGTTCTTC. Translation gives CATRQGAGNEQFF.

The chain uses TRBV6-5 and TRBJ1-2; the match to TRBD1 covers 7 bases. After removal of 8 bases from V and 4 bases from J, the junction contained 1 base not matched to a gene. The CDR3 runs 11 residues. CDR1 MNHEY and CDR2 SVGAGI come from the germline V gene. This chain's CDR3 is CASRQGYGYTF. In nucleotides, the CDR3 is TGTGCCAGCCGACAGGGCTATGGCTACACCTTC.

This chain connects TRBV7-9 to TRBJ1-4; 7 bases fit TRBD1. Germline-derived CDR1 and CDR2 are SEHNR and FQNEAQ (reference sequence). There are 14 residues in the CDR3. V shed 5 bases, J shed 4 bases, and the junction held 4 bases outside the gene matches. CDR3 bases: TGTGCCAGCAGCCAGGACAGGAGTAATGAAAAACTGTTTTTT. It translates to CASSQDRSNEKLFF.

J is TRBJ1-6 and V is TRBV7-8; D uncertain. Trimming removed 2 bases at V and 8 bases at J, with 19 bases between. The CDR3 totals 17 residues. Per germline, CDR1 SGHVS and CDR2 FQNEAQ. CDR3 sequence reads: CASSLLRWHKQDSPLHF. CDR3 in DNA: TGTGCCAGCAGCTTACTGAGGTGGCATAAGCAAGATTCACCCCTCCACTTT.

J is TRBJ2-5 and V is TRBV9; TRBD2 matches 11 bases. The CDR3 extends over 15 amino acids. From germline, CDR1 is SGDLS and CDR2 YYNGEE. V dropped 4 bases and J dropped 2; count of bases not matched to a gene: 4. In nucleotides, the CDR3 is TGTGCCAGCAGCCTAGCGGGAGGCTTACAAGAGACCCAGTACTTC. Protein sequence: CASSLAGGLQETQYF.